This is a list of T cell receptor beta chains from one sample in a study of blood T cell repertoires in COVID-19. TCRdb's table, derived via immunoSEQ multiplex PCR, lists solely in-frame clones and lacks some. The sample records about 150,000 clones, around nine tenths being singletons. Source material: peripheral blood. The receptor set was obtained from a human donor in a cohort sampled during active COVID-19. CDR3s include the opening cysteine and the closing phenylalanine or tryptophan. The D gene is left open where the match is weak. Some rows mark clone size as missing; the rest say once, few, many or name a class of expanded clone.

d_gene: TRBD1; abundance: .; j_gene: TRBJ2-7; v_gene: TRBV28; CDR3aa: CASSFRGKDPEQYF; CDR3nt: TGTGCCAGCAGTTTCAGGGGGAAGGACCCCGAGCAGTACTTC
d_gene: .; abundance: .; j_gene: TRBJ2-7; v_gene: TRBV20-1; CDR3aa: CSASLRGEQYF; CDR3nt: TGCAGTGCTAGTCTTCGGGGCGAGCAGTACTTC
d_gene: TRBD2; abundance: once; j_gene: TRBJ2-7; v_gene: TRBV9; CDR3aa: CASSPRGLAAYEQYF; CDR3nt: TGTGCCAGCAGCCCCCGGGGACTAGCGGCCTACGAGCAGTACTTC
d_gene: .; abundance: .; j_gene: TRBJ2-7; v_gene: TRBV29-1; CDR3aa: CSVSDSTYEQYF; CDR3nt: TGCAGCGTTTCCGACAGTACCTACGAGCAGTACTTC
d_gene: TRBD1; abundance: .; j_gene: TRBJ2-1; v_gene: TRBV5-4; CDR3aa: CASSLLGQGFNEQFF; CDR3nt: TGTGCCAGCAGCTTGCTGGGACAGGGATTCAATGAGCAGTTCTTC
d_gene: TRBD1; abundance: .; j_gene: TRBJ1-2; v_gene: TRBV11-2; CDR3aa: CASSPLTGGTGGYTF; CDR3nt: TGTGCCAGCAGCCCCCTCACAGGGGGTACGGGTGGCTACACCTTC
d_gene: TRBD1; abundance: few; j_gene: TRBJ1-1; v_gene: TRBV10-3; CDR3aa: CAIKGAGGEAFF; CDR3nt: TGTGCCATCAAAGGGGCAGGGGGCGAAGCTTTCTTT
d_gene: TRBD2; abundance: .; j_gene: TRBJ2-1; v_gene: TRBV19; CDR3aa: CASSIGSGGGHIFYNEQFF; CDR3nt: TGTGCCAGTAGTATAGGAAGCGGCGGGGGGCATATTTTCTACAATGAGCAGTTCTTC
d_gene: TRBD2; abundance: .; j_gene: TRBJ2-5; v_gene: TRBV5-4; CDR3aa: CASRTSGVEETQYF; CDR3nt: TGTGCCAGCAGAACTAGCGGGGTTGAAGAGACCCAGTACTTC
d_gene: .; abundance: .; j_gene: TRBJ2-7; v_gene: TRBV7-2; CDR3aa: CASSLWTPYEQYF; CDR3nt: TGTGCCAGCAGCCTTTGGACACCCTACGAGCAGTACTTC
d_gene: .; abundance: few; j_gene: TRBJ2-2; v_gene: TRBV27; CDR3aa: CASSSGQGGELFF; CDR3nt: TGTGCCAGCAGTTCCGGGCAGGGTGGGGAGCTGTTTTTT
d_gene: .; abundance: once; j_gene: TRBJ1-1; v_gene: TRBV10-3; CDR3aa: CAIKGQVNTEAFF; CDR3nt: TGTGCCATCAAGGGGCAGGTGAACACTGAAGCTTTCTTT
d_gene: .; abundance: .; j_gene: TRBJ2-3; v_gene: TRBV5-1; CDR3aa: CASSFGTDTQYF; CDR3nt: TGCGCCAGCAGCTTCGGGACAGATACGCAGTATTTT
d_gene: TRBD1; abundance: .; j_gene: TRBJ1-1; v_gene: TRBV5-3; CDR3aa: CARSRMGDRVVNTEAFF; CDR3nt: TGTGCCAGAAGCCGGATGGGGGACAGGGTGGTGAACACTGAAGCTTTCTTT
d_gene: TRBD1; abundance: .; j_gene: TRBJ2-2; v_gene: TRBV28; CDR3aa: CASKNRGRGSELFF; CDR3nt: TGTGCCAGCAAGAACAGGGGGCGCGGGTCGGAGCTGTTTTTT
d_gene: TRBD2; abundance: .; j_gene: TRBJ2-5; v_gene: TRBV3-1/TRBV3-2; CDR3aa: CASSYTVAGGKETQYF; CDR3nt: TGTGCCAGCAGCTACACGGTAGCGGGAGGTAAAGAGACCCAGTACTTC
d_gene: TRBD1; abundance: once; j_gene: TRBJ2-7; v_gene: TRBV3-1/TRBV3-2; CDR3aa: CASSQERTGRYEQYF; CDR3nt: TGTGCCAGCAGCCAAGAACGGACAGGGCGCTACGAGCAGTACTTC
d_gene: TRBD1; abundance: .; j_gene: TRBJ2-7; v_gene: TRBV28; CDR3aa: CASSINRGLSYEQYF; CDR3nt: TGTGCCAGCAGCATAAACAGGGGTCTTTCCTACGAGCAGTACTTC
d_gene: .; abundance: .; j_gene: TRBJ1-1; v_gene: TRBV29-1; CDR3aa: CSVLPRDTLNTEAFF; CDR3nt: TGCAGCGTTCTCCCACGGGACACCCTGAACACTGAAGCTTTCTTT
d_gene: TRBD1; abundance: .; j_gene: TRBJ2-7; v_gene: TRBV4-3; CDR3aa: CASSQESRGPYEQYF; CDR3nt: TGCGCCAGCAGCCAAGAATCCAGGGGGCCGTACGAGCAGTACTTC
d_gene: .; abundance: .; j_gene: TRBJ2-7; v_gene: TRBV28; CDR3aa: CASSSAGSAHSFSSYEQYF; CDR3nt: TGTGCCAGCAGTTCCGCCGGGTCTGCACATTCCTTCAGCTCCTACGAGCAGTACTTC
d_gene: .; abundance: .; j_gene: TRBJ1-2; v_gene: TRBV28; CDR3aa: CASSAPGDVYGYTF; CDR3nt: TGTGCCAGCAGTGCCCCAGGGGATGTCTATGGCTACACCTTC
d_gene: .; abundance: .; j_gene: TRBJ2-7; v_gene: TRBV12-2; CDR3aa: CASQTGPYEQYF; CDR3nt: TGTGCAAGTCAAACAGGGCCCTACGAGCAGTACTTC
d_gene: TRBD2; abundance: .; j_gene: TRBJ2-1; v_gene: TRBV7-2; CDR3aa: CASSPHRQLAGGQFF; CDR3nt: TGTGCCAGCAGCCCTCATCGCCAACTAGCGGGGGGGCAGTTCTTC
d_gene: TRBD1; abundance: .; j_gene: TRBJ1-2; v_gene: TRBV30; CDR3aa: CAWSVGQGRGYTF; CDR3nt: TGTGCCTGGAGTGTCGGACAGGGGCGAGGCTACACCTTC
d_gene: TRBD1; abundance: .; j_gene: TRBJ2-7; v_gene: TRBV18; CDR3aa: CASSTGTGVGYEQYF; CDR3nt: TGTGCCAGCTCAACCGGGACAGGGGTTGGCTACGAGCAGTACTTC
d_gene: .; abundance: few; j_gene: TRBJ1-5; v_gene: TRBV27; CDR3aa: CASSHLTGNNQPQHF; CDR3nt: TGTGCCAGCAGTCATCTGACGGGTAACAATCAGCCCCAGCATTTT
d_gene: .; abundance: .; j_gene: TRBJ1-3; v_gene: TRBV6-5; CDR3aa: CASSPRGNTIYF; CDR3nt: TGTGCCAGCAGTCCTCGGGGAAACACCATATATTTT
d_gene: .; abundance: few; j_gene: TRBJ1-1; v_gene: TRBV30; CDR3aa: CAWSVRVNTEAFF; CDR3nt: TGTGCCTGGAGTGTACGGGTGAACACTGAAGCTTTCTTT
d_gene: .; abundance: .; j_gene: TRBJ2-4; v_gene: TRBV18; CDR3aa: CASSPDSHRDIQYF; CDR3nt: TGTGCCAGCTCACCCGATTCCCACAGGGACATTCAGTACTTC
d_gene: TRBD1; abundance: .; j_gene: TRBJ2-7; v_gene: TRBV7-2; CDR3aa: CASSPLGQGSLYEQYF; CDR3nt: TGTGCCAGCAGCCCCCTGGGACAGGGGTCCCTCTACGAGCAGTACTTC
d_gene: TRBD2; abundance: .; j_gene: TRBJ2-7; v_gene: TRBV9; CDR3aa: CASSAGAGTYEQYF; CDR3nt: TGTGCCAGCAGCGCGGGAGCGGGGACCTACGAGCAGTACTTC
d_gene: .; abundance: .; j_gene: TRBJ2-7; v_gene: TRBV28; CDR3aa: CASSPLLEQYF; CDR3nt: TGTGCCAGCAGTCCCCTGTTAGAGCAGTACTTC
d_gene: TRBD2; abundance: .; j_gene: TRBJ2-1; v_gene: TRBV30; CDR3aa: CAWSAELAGPNEQFF; CDR3nt: TGTGCCTGGAGTGCCGAACTAGCGGGACCCAATGAGCAGTTCTTC
d_gene: TRBD2; abundance: .; j_gene: TRBJ2-7; v_gene: TRBV7-9; CDR3aa: CASSPLAVSYEQYF; CDR3nt: TGTGCCAGCAGCCCGCTAGCGGTCTCCTACGAGCAGTACTTC
d_gene: .; abundance: .; j_gene: TRBJ1-2; v_gene: TRBV29-1; CDR3aa: CSVGGEGRGYTF; CDR3nt: TGCAGCGTTGGTGGGGAGGGCAGAGGCTACACCTTC
d_gene: .; abundance: .; j_gene: TRBJ1-2; v_gene: TRBV15; CDR3aa: CATSRSPGDYGYTF; CDR3nt: TGTGCCACCAGCAGATCCCCAGGGGACTATGGCTACACCTTC
d_gene: .; abundance: .; j_gene: TRBJ2-3; v_gene: TRBV9; CDR3aa: CASSVGRAWQGSDTQYF; CDR3nt: TGTGCCAGCAGCGTAGGAAGAGCTTGGCAGGGGTCAGATACGCAGTATTTT
d_gene: TRBD2; abundance: .; j_gene: TRBJ2-7; v_gene: TRBV6-5; CDR3aa: CASRDASGSYEQYF; CDR3nt: TGTGCCAGTCGTGACGCTAGCGGCTCCTACGAGCAGTACTTC
d_gene: .; abundance: .; j_gene: TRBJ1-1; v_gene: TRBV27; CDR3aa: CASSLGHLGTEAFF; CDR3nt: TGTGCCAGCTCCCTGGGCCACTTGGGCACTGAAGCTTTCTTT
d_gene: TRBD1; abundance: .; j_gene: TRBJ1-2; v_gene: TRBV28; CDR3aa: CASSHQETGGTDGYTF; CDR3nt: TGTGCCAGCAGTCACCAAGAGACAGGGGGGACCGATGGCTACACCTTC
d_gene: .; abundance: .; j_gene: TRBJ2-3; v_gene: TRBV7-3; CDR3aa: CASSRPAGAEGDTQYF; CDR3nt: TGTGCCAGCAGCCGACCAGCGGGCGCGGAGGGAGATACGCAGTATTTT
d_gene: TRBD1; abundance: .; j_gene: TRBJ1-5; v_gene: TRBV5-5; CDR3aa: CASSSRQGWNQPQHF; CDR3nt: TGTGCCAGCAGCTCCCGACAGGGATGGAATCAGCCCCAGCATTTT
d_gene: .; abundance: .; j_gene: TRBJ1-2; v_gene: TRBV2; CDR3aa: CASSDDTSNYGYTF; CDR3nt: TGTGCCAGCAGTGATGACACATCTAACTATGGCTACACCTTC
d_gene: TRBD2; abundance: .; j_gene: TRBJ2-1; v_gene: TRBV5-3; CDR3aa: CARSFVTSGDYNEQFF; CDR3nt: TGTGCCAGAAGCTTTGTGACTAGCGGGGATTACAATGAGCAGTTCTTC